This T cell receptor (beta chain) stems from a study of blood T cell repertoires in COVID-19. The germline V gene encodes CDR1 SGHNT and CDR2 YYREEE (reference sequence). The CDR3 is 15 amino acids. Unmatched junction bases numbered 4, after V lost 2 bases and J lost 3 bases. Assay: immunoSEQ multiplex PCR; the TCRdb copy retains only in-frame clones and omits some. Of 90,000 to 150,000 clones in the sample, roughly 84% were seen once. The chain has TRBV5-4 and TRBJ2-3, with 9 bases fitting TRBD2. Sequencing was carried out using peripheral blood. The sequence was collected from a man aged 60 to 75 with acute or convalescent COVID-19. The CDR3: CASSFLAGRTDTQYF. The CDR3 coding sequence is TGTGCCAGCAGCTTCCTAGCGGGAAGGACAGATACGCAGTATTTT.